These 27 T cell receptor beta chains share one sample of origin, sequenced in a study of OX40 agonist ivuxolimab in advanced cancers. Some clones are missing from TCRdb's copy, which holds only in-frame ones; the method was immunoSEQ multiplex PCR. The repertoire includes around 63,000 clones, around 89% of them detected once, and 11% sits in the top ten. Here the sequenced sample was CD4+ or CD8+ T cells sorted from blood, taken in a trial of the OX40 agonist ivuxolimab. The source of these receptors is an adult with an advanced solid tumor such as melanoma, head and neck, liver or kidney cancer.

V is TRBV7-8 and J is TRBJ2-7, with a possible D match to TRBD1 (7 bases). Trimming shortened V by 5 bases and J by 9 bases, and 14 bases separated the two germline ends. Germline V gives CDR1 SGHVS, CDR2 FQNEAQ. This CDR3 spans 12 amino acids. The CDR3 DNA reads as TGTGCCAGCAGCCCAGGGGGGCCCCGGCAGTACTTC. It specifies CASSPGGPRQYF.

V gene TRBV28 combines with J gene TRBJ2-5; D unclear. The germline gives CDR1 MDHEN, CDR2 SYDVKM. Trimming left V 3 bases short and J 2 bases short, with 10 bases between. The CDR3 contains 14 residues. The CDR3 region has the DNA TGTGCCAGCAGTTTGTACAGCCTACAAGAGACCCAGTACTTC. Protein sequence: CASSLYSLQETQYF.

The chain uses TRBV5-4 and TRBJ2-5; TRBD2 might be the D (6 bases). CDR3 length: 15 amino acids. V was clipped by 3 bases and J by 3 bases, with 15 bases between them. Germline V CDR1 and CDR2: SGHNT, YYREEE (reference sequence). The CDR3 DNA reads TGTGCCAGCAGCTCCCGGGAGACGGGGAAAGAGACCCAGTACTTC. It is translated as CASSSRETGKETQYF.

The chain employs TRBV5-4 and TRBJ2-5, with TRBD1 identical over 7 bases. The CDR3 has 15 residues. Germline-derived CDR1 and CDR2 are SGHNT and YYREEE (reference sequence). V shed 1 base and J 2 bases; nucleotides not matched to a gene: 5. DNA of the CDR3: TGTGCCAGCAGCTTGAGGGGCAGGGGGCAAGAGACCCAGTACTTC. Translated: CASSLRGRGQETQYF.

J is TRBJ2-1 and V is TRBV19; 11 bases are a match to TRBD2. The germline gives CDR1 LNHDA, CDR2 SQIVND (reference sequence). The CDR3 spans 16 residues. J gave up 11 bases and V 1 base, and 10 bases lay outside the gene matches. The CDR3 DNA is TGTGCCAGTAGTATAGTAGCTAGCGGGGGGACCGGGAAGCAGTTCTTC. Its protein is CASSIVASGGTGKQFF.

The chain is built from TRBV4-1 and TRBJ2-7, with D unresolved. V dropped 0 bases and J dropped 2 bases, with 11 bases sitting between them. From germline, CDR1 is MGHRA and CDR2 YSYEKL. The CDR3 consists of 15 residues. CDR3 loop: CASSQEWQVTYEQYF. The CDR3 DNA sequence: TGCGCCAGCAGCCAAGAATGGCAGGTTACCTACGAGCAGTACTTC.

The V gene is TRBV29-1, the J gene TRBJ2-7, with a weak D call TRBD2 (6 bases). Trimming took 4 bases from V and 2 from J, leaving 15 bases between them. Germline V gene sequence: CDR1 SQVTM, CDR2 ANQGSEA. CDR3 length equals 14 residues. CDR3 region: CSVGGGGYPYEQYF. CDR3 DNA sequence: TGCAGCGTTGGAGGTGGGGGGTATCCCTACGAGCAGTACTTC.

The rearrangement uses TRBV5-6 and TRBJ2-2; 7 positions agree with TRBD2. Trimming took 2 bases from V and 2 from J; bases not matched to a gene: 3. The V gene's germline CDR1 is SGHDT and CDR2 YYEEEE. The CDR3 extends over 15 amino acids. The CDR3 is CASSFGLDNTGELFF. The CDR3 DNA sequence: TGTGCCAGCAGCTTCGGACTAGACAACACCGGGGAGCTGTTTTTT.

The gene calls are TRBV5-4 and TRBJ2-7; D is undetermined. Germline V CDR1 and CDR2: SGHNT, YYREEE (reference sequence). There are 13 residues in the CDR3. V was clipped by 5 bases and J by 0 bases, with 9 bases between them. The CDR3 nucleotides are TGTGCCAGCAGGGGTTACCACTCCTACGAGCAGTACTTC. Translating it yields CASRGYHSYEQYF. The variable domain in full, with the rest retrieved from reference TRBV5-4 and TRBJ2-7, is ETGVTQSPTHLIKTRGQQVTLRCSSQSGHNTVSWYQQALGQGPQFIFQYYREEENGRGNFPPRFSGLQFPNYSSELNVNALELDDSALYLCASRGYHSYEQYFGPGTRLTVT.

The chain joins TRBV6-1 to TRBJ2-1, with 8 nucleotides matching TRBD1. Trimming took 5 bases from V and 9 from J; bases not matched to a gene: 9. This CDR3 is 14 amino acids long. CDR1 is MNHNS and CDR2 is SASEGT in the germline V gene. CDR3 nucleotide sequence: TGTGCCAGCAGTTTACGGACAGGGTTAAGTGAGCAGTTCTTC. Amino acid sequence: CASSLRTGLSEQFF.

The chain has TRBV7-9 and TRBJ2-7; the match to TRBD2 covers 7 bases. The CDR3 spans 14 residues. V shed 0 bases, J shed 3 bases, and the junction held 2 bases outside the gene matches. Germline V CDR1 and CDR2: SEHNR, FQNEAQ (reference sequence). The CDR3 region is CASSLAGGIYEQYF. Written as DNA, the CDR3 is TGTGCCAGCAGCTTAGCGGGAGGGATCTACGAGCAGTACTTC.

The chain uses TRBV5-1 and TRBJ2-5; 9 bases agree with TRBD2. V was pared by 2 bases and J by 4 bases, with 9 bases of the junction left unmatched. The CDR3 sequence is 16 residues long. Germline V gene lookup returns CDR1 SGHRS and CDR2 YFSETQ. In DNA form, the CDR3 reads TGCGCCAGCAGCTTATCGCGGGGGGGCGTAGGAGAGACCCAGTACTTC. Translating gives CASSLSRGGVGETQYF.

The chain couples TRBV11-2 to TRBJ2-3, with D possibly being TRBD2 (5 bases). The V end was cut by 1 base, the J end by 6 bases, with 14 bases between. CDR1 SGHAT and CDR2 FQNNGV come from the germline V gene. The CDR3 sequence is 15 residues long. The CDR3 DNA reads as TGTGCCAGCAGCTTAGGAGGGAGCGCTGGGGATACGCAGTATTTT. Translated, it gives CASSLGGSAGDTQYF.

The chain joins TRBV9 to TRBJ2-1; 7 bases align to TRBD2. The CDR3 sequence is 14 residues long. Trimming took 3 bases from V and 8 from J; bases not matched to a gene: 8. CDR1 SGDLS and CDR2 YYNGEE come from the germline V gene. In nucleotides, the CDR3 is TGTGCCAGCAGCGACCGACTAGCTACGGATGAGCAGTTCTTC. As protein: CASSDRLATDEQFF.

The V and J genes are TRBV7-9 and TRBJ1-1; no firm D call. Germline CDR1 SEHNR, CDR2 FQNEAQ (reference sequence). The CDR3 contains 12 residues. Trimming pared 5 bases from V and 7 bases from J, leaving 11 bases between. CDR3 sequence reads: CASSPPVGEAFF. CDR3 DNA sequence: TGTGCCAGCAGCCCCCCCGTAGGTGAAGCTTTCTTT.

The rearrangement links TRBV19 to TRBJ2-6, with D uncertain. Germline lookup yields CDR1 LNHDA and CDR2 SQIVND (reference sequence). The CDR3 contains 16 residues. Trimming left V 3 bases short and J 0 bases short, with 9 bases between. Written as DNA, the CDR3 is TGTGCCAGTAGTATTCGTCTGAGCTCTGGGGCCAACGTCCTGACTTTC. It translates to CASSIRLSSGANVLTF.

The rearrangement uses TRBV6-4 and TRBJ2-2; TRBD2 aligns across 7 bases. The germline V gene encodes CDR1 MRHNA and CDR2 SNTAGT. After removal of 6 bases from V and 5 bases from J, the junction contained 6 bases not matched to a gene. This CDR3 is built from 14 residues. CDR3 nucleotide sequence: TGTGCCAGCAGCTCGAGCGGGGAGACCGGGGAGCTGTTTTTT. It codes for CASSSSGETGELFF.

The chain is built from TRBV27 and TRBJ1-5; weak D call: TRBD1 (5 bases). Germline lookup yields CDR1 MNHEY and CDR2 SMNVEV (reference sequence). The CDR3 covers 16 residues. V was clipped by 5 bases and J by 1 base, with 15 bases between them. CDR3 in DNA: TGTGCCAGCAGTCCCCAGGGCGTGTTGAGCAATCAGCCCCAGCATTTT. Amino acid sequence: CASSPQGVLSNQPQHF.

This rearrangement joins TRBV6-4 to TRBJ2-3, with TRBD2 as a possible D gene (7 bases). The CDR3 covers 14 residues. Germline CDR1 MRHNA, CDR2 SNTAGT. Between the trimmed V and J ends, which lost 2 bases and 2 bases, there was a span of 8 bases. The CDR3 spells CASSDGGATDTQYF. The DNA of the CDR3 is TGTGCCAGCAGTGACGGGGGGGCCACAGATACGCAGTATTTT.

V and J are TRBV19 and TRBJ2-5; 11 bases are shared with TRBD1. CDR1 is LNHDA, CDR2 SQIVND, per germline (reference sequence). The trim removed 6 bases at V and 4 bases at J, leaving 4 bases unmatched. The CDR3 totals 14 residues. The CDR3 spells CASSPGTGGETQYF. The CDR3 nucleotides are TGTGCCAGTAGCCCTGGGACAGGGGGAGAGACCCAGTACTTC. The full variable domain, completed using reference TRBV19 and TRBJ2-5, is DGGITQSPKYLFRKEGQNVTLSCEQNLNHDAMYWYRQDPGQGLRLIYYSQIVNDFQKGDIAEGYSVSREKKESFPLTVTSAQKNPTAFYLCASSPGTGGETQYFGPGTRLLVL.

V usage is TRBV28 and J usage is TRBJ1-6, with TRBD1 matching 9 bases. The V and J ends lost 6 bases and 13 bases, in that order; junction bases with no gene match: 13. The CDR3 length is 15 residues. Per the germline V gene, CDR1 is MDHEN and CDR2 is SYDVKM. CDR3 amino acids: CASRGAGTGFAPLHF. DNA for the CDR3: TGTGCCAGCAGGGGTGCCGGGACAGGGTTCGCCCCCCTCCACTTT.

The chain combines TRBV6-1 with TRBJ2-7; 8 positions match TRBD2. V trimming: 0 bases; J trimming: 2 bases; junction bases outside the gene matches: 9. The germline gives CDR1 MNHNS, CDR2 SASEGT. The CDR3 runs 17 residues. CDR3 in DNA: TGTGCCAGCAGTGAAGCCTTGACGGTAGCGGGACCCTACGAGCAGTACTTC. Residues: CASSEALTVAGPYEQYF.

V and J are TRBV15 and TRBJ2-1, with D possibly TRBD2 on 5 matching bases. V lost 0 bases to trimming and J lost 10 bases, with 13 bases between them. The CDR3 loop spans 14 amino acids. CDR1 and CDR2 (germline): LNHNV, YYDKDF (reference sequence). CDR3 nucleotide sequence: TGTGCCACCAGCAGAGATGACCAGCGGAGAGAGCAGTTCTTC. This codes for CATSRDDQRREQFF. The complete variable domain, with remaining parts taken from reference TRBV15 and TRBJ2-1, reads DAMVIQNPRYQVTQFGKPVTLSCSQTLNHNVMYWYQQKSSQAPKLLFHYYDKDFNNEADTPDNFQSRRPNTSFCFLDIRSPGLGDTAMYLCATSRDDQRREQFFGPGTRLTVL.

This chain joins TRBV2 and TRBJ1-6; 9 nucleotides agree with TRBD1. The CDR3 spans 15 residues. The V gene end was trimmed by 5 bases and the J gene end by 7 bases; junction bases not matched to a gene: 6. Germline CDR1 is SNHLY and CDR2 is FYNNEI. The CDR3 here is CASSSSTGGNSPLHF. The CDR3 region has the DNA TGTGCCAGCAGTTCCTCGACAGGGGGAAATTCACCCCTCCACTTT.

This rearrangement joins TRBV27 to TRBJ2-2; 8 positions match TRBD1. The CDR3 runs to 15 residues. Per the germline V gene, CDR1 is MNHEY and CDR2 is SMNVEV (reference sequence). Germline trimming cut 5 bases from V and 4 bases from J; bases unmatched to any gene: 6. CDR3 amino acids: CASSTRTGPTGELFF. The DNA of the CDR3 is TGTGCCAGCAGTACCCGGACAGGGCCCACCGGGGAGCTGTTTTTT.

The chain carries TRBV27 and TRBJ2-1; the D is unclear. This CDR3 has 12 residues. CDR1 is MNHEY and CDR2 is SMNVEV in the germline V gene (reference sequence). The germline V and J ends were trimmed by 5 bases and 4 bases, with 6 bases remaining between them. The CDR3 nucleotides are TGTGCCAGCAGTGCGACTTACAATGAGCAGTTCTTC. Translating gives CASSATYNEQFF.

The chain combines TRBV28 with TRBJ2-1, with TRBD1 as a possible D gene (6 bases). This CDR3 region has 17 residues. Germline V CDR1 and CDR2: MDHEN, SYDVKM. Trimming cost V 3 bases and J 4 bases, with 19 bases left between them. The CDR3 sequence is CASSFPPRGWWYNEQFF. DNA for the CDR3: TGTGCCAGCAGTTTCCCACCCAGGGGTTGGTGGTACAATGAGCAGTTCTTC.